This T cell receptor (beta chain) was sequenced for a study of response to subunit inactivated influenza vaccine. Study-wide findings and caveats: Authors proposed each seasonal influenza vaccination draws in few new T cells.

Trimming removed 0 bases at V and 2 bases at J, with 10 bases between. This CDR3 has 15 amino acids. Germline CDR1 MGHDK, CDR2 SYGVNS. Notes on this clonotype: Its specificity is unknown.

TCRdb analysed the RT-PCR reads with MiXCR anew, one entry per CDR3 protein. The table has 700,000 to 900,000 distinct CDR3 sequences, over 20% seen once; the top ten hold roughly 10%. Sequencing used PBMCs from blood, obtained 5 days after vaccination. The chain links TRBV25-1 to TRBJ2-5; D is perhaps TRBD1 (6 bases). The TCR was taken from a man between 45 and 60 years old who received an inactivated influenza vaccine. The DNA for the CDR3 is TGTGCCAGCAGTGAATATAAGGGGGTTCAAGAGACCCAGTACTTC. Its protein is CASSEYKGVQETQYF.